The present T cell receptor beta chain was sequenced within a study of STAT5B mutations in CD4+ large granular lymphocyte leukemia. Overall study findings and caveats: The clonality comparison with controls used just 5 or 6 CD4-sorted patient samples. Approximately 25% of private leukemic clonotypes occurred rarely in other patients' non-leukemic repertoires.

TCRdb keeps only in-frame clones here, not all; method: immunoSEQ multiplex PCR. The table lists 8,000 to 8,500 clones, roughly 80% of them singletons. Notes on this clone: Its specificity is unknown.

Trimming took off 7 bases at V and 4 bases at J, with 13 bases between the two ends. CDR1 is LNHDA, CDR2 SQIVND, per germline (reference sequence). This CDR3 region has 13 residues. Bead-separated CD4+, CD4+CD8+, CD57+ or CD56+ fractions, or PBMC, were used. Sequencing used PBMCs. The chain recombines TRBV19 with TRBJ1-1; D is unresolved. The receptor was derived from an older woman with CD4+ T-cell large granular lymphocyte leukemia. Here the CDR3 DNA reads TGTGCCAGTATGCCGGGATCAGGCACTGAAGCTTTCTTT. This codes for CASMPGSGTEAFF.